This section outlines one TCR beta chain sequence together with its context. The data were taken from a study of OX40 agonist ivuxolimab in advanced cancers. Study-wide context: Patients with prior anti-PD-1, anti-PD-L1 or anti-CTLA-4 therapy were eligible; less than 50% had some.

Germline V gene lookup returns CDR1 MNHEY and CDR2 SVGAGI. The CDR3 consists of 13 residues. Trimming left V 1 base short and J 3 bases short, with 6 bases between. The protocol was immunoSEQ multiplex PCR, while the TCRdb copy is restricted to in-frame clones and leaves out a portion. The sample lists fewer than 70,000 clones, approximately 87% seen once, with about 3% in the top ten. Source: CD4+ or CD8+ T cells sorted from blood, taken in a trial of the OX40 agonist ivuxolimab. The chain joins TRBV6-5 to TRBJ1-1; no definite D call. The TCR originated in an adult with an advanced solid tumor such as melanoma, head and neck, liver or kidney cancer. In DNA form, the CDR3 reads TGTGCCAGCAGTTACTACAGAGACACTGAAGCTTTCTTT. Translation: CASSYYRDTEAFF.